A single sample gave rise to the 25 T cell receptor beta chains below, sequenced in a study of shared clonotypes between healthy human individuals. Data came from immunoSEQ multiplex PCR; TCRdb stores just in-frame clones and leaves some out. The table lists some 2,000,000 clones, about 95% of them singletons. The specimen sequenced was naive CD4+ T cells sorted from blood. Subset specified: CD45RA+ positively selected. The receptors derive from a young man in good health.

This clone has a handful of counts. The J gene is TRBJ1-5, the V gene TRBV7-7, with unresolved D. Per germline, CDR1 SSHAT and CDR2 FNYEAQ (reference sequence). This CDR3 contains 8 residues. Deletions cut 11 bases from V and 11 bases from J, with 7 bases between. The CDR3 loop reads CASPAQHF. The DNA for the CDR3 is TGTGCCTCGCCGGCCCAGCATTTT.

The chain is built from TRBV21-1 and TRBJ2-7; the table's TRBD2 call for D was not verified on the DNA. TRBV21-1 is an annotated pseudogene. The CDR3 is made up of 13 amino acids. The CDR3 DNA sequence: TGTGCCAGCTCGGGACTCCTAAGGTACGAGCAGTACTTC. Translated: CASSGLLRYEQYF.

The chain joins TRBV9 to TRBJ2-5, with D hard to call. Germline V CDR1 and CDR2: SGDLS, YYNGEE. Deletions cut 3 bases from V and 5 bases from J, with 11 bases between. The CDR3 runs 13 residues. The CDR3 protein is CASSAQVGETQYF. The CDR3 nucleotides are TGTGCCAGCAGCGCCCAAGTGGGGGAGACCCAGTACTTC. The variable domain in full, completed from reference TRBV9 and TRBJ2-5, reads DSGVTQTPKHLITATGQRVTLRCSPRSGDLSVYWYQQSLDQGLQFLIQYYNGEERAKGNILERFSAQQFPDLHSELNLSSLELGDSALYFCASSAQVGETQYFGPGTRLLVL.

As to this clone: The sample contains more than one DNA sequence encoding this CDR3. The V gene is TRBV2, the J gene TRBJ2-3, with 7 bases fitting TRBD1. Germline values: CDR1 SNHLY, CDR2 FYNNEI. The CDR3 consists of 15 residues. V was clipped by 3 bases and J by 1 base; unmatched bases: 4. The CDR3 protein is CASSEGQGGTDTQYF. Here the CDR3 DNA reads TGTGCCAGCAGTGAGGGTCAGGGGGGCACAGATACGCAGTATTTT.

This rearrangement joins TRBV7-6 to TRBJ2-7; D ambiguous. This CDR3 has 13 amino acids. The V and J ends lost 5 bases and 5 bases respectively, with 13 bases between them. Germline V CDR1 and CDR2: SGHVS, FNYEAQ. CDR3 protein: CASSPQLSNEQYF. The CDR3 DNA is TGTGCCAGCAGCCCACAATTGAGCAACGAGCAGTACTTC.

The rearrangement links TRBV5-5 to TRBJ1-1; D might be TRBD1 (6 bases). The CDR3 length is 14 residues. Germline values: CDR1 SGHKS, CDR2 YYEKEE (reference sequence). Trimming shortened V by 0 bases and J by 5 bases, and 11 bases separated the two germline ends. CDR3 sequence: CASSLAGEGTEAFF. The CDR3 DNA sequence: TGTGCCAGCAGCTTGGCAGGGGAAGGGACTGAAGCTTTCTTT.

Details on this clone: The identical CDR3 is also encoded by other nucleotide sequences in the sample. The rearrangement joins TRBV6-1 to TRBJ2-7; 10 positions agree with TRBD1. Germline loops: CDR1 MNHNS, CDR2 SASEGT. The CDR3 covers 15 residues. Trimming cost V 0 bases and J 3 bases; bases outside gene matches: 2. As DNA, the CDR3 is TGTGCCAGCAGTGAAGCATGGACAGGGGGCTACGAGCAGTACTTC. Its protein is CASSEAWTGGYEQYF.

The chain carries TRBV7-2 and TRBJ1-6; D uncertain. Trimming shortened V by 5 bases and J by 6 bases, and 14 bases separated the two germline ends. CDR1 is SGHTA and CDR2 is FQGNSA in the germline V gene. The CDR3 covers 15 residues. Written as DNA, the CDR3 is TGTGCCAGCAGCCCTACCCGGTTAAGTAATTCACCCCTCCACTTT. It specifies CASSPTRLSNSPLHF.

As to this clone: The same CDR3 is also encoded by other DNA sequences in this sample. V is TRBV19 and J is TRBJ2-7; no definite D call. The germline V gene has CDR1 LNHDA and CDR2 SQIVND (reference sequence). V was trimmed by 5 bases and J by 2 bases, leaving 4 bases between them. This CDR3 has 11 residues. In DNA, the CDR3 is TGTGCCAGTAGTTCCACCTACGAGCAGTACTTC. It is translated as CASSSTYEQYF.

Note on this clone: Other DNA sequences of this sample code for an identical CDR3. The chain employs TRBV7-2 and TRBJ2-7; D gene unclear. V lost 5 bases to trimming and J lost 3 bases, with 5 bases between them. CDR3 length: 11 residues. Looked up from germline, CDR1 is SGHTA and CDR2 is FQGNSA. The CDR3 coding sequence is TGTGCCAGCAGCCGAATCTACGAGCAGTACTTC. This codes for CASSRIYEQYF.

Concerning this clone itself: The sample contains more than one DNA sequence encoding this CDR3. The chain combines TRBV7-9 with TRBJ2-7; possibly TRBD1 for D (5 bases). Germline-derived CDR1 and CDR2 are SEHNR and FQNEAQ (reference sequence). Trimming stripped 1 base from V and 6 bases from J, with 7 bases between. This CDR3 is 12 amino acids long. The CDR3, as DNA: TGTGCCAGCAGCTTAGAGGGGTTCGAGCAGTACTTC. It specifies CASSLEGFEQYF. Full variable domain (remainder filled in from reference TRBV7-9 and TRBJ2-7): DTGVSQNPRHKITKRGQNVTFRCDPISEHNRLYWYRQTLGQGPEFLTYFQNEAQLEKSRLLSDRFSAERPKGSFSTLEIQRTEQGDSAMYLCASSLEGFEQYFGPGTRLTVT.

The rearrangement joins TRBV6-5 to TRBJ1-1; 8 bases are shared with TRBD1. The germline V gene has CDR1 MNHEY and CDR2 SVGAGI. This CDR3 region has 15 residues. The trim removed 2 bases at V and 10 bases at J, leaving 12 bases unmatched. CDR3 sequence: CASSYDGGQGFGAFF. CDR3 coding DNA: TGTGCCAGCAGTTACGATGGAGGACAGGGCTTCGGAGCTTTCTTT.

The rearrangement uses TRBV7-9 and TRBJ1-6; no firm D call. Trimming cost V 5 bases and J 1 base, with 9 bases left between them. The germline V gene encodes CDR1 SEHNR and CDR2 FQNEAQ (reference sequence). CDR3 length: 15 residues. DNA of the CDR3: TGTGCCAGCAGCCAAGATGGGTCCTATAATTCACCCCTCCACTTT. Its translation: CASSQDGSYNSPLHF.

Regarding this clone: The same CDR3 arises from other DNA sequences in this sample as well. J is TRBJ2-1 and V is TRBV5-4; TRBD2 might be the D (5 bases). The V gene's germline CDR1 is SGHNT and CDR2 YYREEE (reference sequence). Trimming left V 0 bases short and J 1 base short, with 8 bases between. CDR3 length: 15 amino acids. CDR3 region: CASSLGGSSYNEQFF. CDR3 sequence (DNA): TGTGCCAGCAGCTTGGGAGGGAGTTCCTACAATGAGCAGTTCTTC.

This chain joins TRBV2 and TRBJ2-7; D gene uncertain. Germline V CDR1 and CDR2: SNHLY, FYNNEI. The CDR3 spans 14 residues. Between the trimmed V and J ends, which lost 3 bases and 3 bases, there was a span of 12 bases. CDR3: CASSEYQWSYEQYF. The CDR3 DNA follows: TGTGCCAGCAGTGAGTACCAATGGAGCTACGAGCAGTACTTC.

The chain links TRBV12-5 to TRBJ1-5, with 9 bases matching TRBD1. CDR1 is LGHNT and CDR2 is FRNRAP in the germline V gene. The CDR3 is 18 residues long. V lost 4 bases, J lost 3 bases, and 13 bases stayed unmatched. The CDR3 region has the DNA TGTGCTAGTGGTTCTCCACAGGGGGCCGCGACCCCCAATCAGCCCCAGCATTTT. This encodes CASGSPQGAATPNQPQHF.

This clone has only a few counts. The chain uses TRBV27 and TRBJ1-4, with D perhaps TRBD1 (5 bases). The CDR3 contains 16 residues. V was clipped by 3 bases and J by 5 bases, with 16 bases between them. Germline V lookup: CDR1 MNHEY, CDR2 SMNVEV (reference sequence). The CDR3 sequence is CASSFYGGGSNEKLFF. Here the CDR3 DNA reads TGTGCCAGCAGTTTCTACGGTGGGGGATCAAATGAAAAACTGTTTTTT.

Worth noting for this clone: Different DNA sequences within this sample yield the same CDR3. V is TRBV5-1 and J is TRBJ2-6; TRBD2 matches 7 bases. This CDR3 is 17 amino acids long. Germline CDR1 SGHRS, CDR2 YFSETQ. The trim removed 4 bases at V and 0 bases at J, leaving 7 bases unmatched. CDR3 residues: CASSPGLTSSGANVLTF. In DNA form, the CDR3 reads TGCGCCAGCAGCCCGGGACTAACAAGCTCTGGGGCCAACGTCCTGACTTTC.

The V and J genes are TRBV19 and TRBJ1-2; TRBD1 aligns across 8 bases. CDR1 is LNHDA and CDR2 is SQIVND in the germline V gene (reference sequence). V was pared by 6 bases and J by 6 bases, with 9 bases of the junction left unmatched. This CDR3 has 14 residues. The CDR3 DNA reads TGTGCCAGTAGGCCCCCGATGGGACAGGATGGCTACACCTTC. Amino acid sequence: CASRPPMGQDGYTF.

Here the CDR3 DNA reads TGTGCCAGCCAGGGGGATTGGAATTCACCCCTCCACTTT. Amino acid sequence: CASQGDWNSPLHF. The chain links TRBV27 to TRBJ1-6, with TRBD1 matching 7 bases. The CDR3 is 13 residues long. The ends lost 8 bases at V and 7 bases at J; junction bases unmatched: 5. Germline lookup yields CDR1 MNHEY and CDR2 SMNVEV (reference sequence).

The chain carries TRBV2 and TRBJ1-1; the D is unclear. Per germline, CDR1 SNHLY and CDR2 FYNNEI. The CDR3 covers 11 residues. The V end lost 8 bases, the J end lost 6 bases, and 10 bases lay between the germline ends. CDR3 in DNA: TGTGCCAGCGTACGTGGACCTGAAGCTTTCTTT. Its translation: CASVRGPEAFF.

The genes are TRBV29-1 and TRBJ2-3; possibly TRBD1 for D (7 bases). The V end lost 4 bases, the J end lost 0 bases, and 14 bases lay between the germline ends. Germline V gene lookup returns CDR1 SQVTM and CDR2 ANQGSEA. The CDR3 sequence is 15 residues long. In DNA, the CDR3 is TGCAGCGTTGGCGCGGGACAGCTGAGCACAGATACGCAGTATTTT. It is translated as CSVGAGQLSTDTQYF.

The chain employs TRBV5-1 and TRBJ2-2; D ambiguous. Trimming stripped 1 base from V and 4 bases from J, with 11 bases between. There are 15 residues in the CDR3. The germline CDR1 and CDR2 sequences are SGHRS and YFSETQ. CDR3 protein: CASSLSRRSTGELFF. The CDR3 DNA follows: TGCGCCAGCAGCTTGTCCCGCAGGAGCACCGGGGAGCTGTTTTTT. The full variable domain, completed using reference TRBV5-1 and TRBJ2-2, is KAGVTQTPRYLIKTRGQQVTLSCSPISGHRSVSWYQQTPGQGLQFLFEYFSETQRNKGNFPGRFSGRQFSNSRSEMNVSTLELGDSALYLCASSLSRRSTGELFFGEGSRLTVL.

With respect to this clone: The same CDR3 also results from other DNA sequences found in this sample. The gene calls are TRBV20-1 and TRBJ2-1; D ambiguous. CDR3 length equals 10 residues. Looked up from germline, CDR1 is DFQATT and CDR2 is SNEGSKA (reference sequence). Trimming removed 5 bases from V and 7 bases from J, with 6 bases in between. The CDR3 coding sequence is TGCAGTGCTGCGAGGAATGAGCAGTTCTTC. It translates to CSAARNEQFF.

The CDR3 here is CASDPGGTDTQYF. Here the CDR3 DNA reads TGTGCCAGCGATCCGGGGGGCACAGATACGCAGTATTTT. The V call is TRBV5-6, the J call TRBJ2-3; a possible D gene is TRBD2 (6 bases). The CDR3 has 13 residues. Germline CDR1 and CDR2: SGHDT and YYEEEE. The V end was cut by 7 bases, the J end by 1 base, with 10 bases between. The full variable domain, with the rest looked up from reference TRBV5-6 and TRBJ2-3, is DAGVTQSPTHLIKTRGQQVTLRCSPKSGHDTVSWYQQALGQGPQFIFQYYEEEERQRGNFPDRFSGHQFPNYSSELNVNALLLGDSALYLCASDPGGTDTQYFGPGTRLTVL.